The table lists the clone carrying this TCR beta chain with many counts. Its antigen remains unknown. RNA transcripts yielded amplified TCR beta CDR3 regions. Researchers ran a first-round RT-PCR on the TCR CDR3 using the HTBI primer set. TCRdb ran MiXCR on the multiplex PCR reads and lists one entry per CDR3 protein. In the table there are around 600,000 distinct CDR3 sequences, about 15% of which are singletons. The sample is drawn from a study of T cells in Graves' hyperthyroidism and ophthalmopathy. The study, taken as a whole, reports: A model of 13 V-J pairs discriminated ophthalmopathy from stable hyperthyroidism.

Germline trimming cut 3 bases from V and 0 bases from J; bases unmatched to any gene: 3. The CDR3 runs to 15 residues. Germline V gene data show CDR1 as DFQATT and CDR2 as SNEGSKA (reference sequence). Hyperthyroidism was newly diagnosed in patients aged 18 to 65 (duration under 2 months). Material for sequencing was blood. The origin of this receptor is a woman aged 25 to 39 with Graves' hyperthyroidism. V gene TRBV20-1 combines with J gene TRBJ2-3; 10 bases align to TRBD2. The CDR3 here is CSARVLAGSTDTQYF. CDR3 nucleotide sequence: TGCAGTGCTAGGGTACTAGCGGGAAGCACAGATACGCAGTATTTT.